Below are 19 T cell receptor beta chains sequenced from a single sample in a study of T cells in Graves' hyperthyroidism and ophthalmopathy. What was amplified from RNA transcripts were TCR beta CDR3 regions. Primed by the HTBI set, a first-round RT-PCR was run on the TCR CDR3. From the multiplex PCR reads, TCRdb called clonotypes with MiXCR, one entry per CDR3 protein. The sample contains hundreds of thousands of distinct CDR3 sequences, around 13% of which appear only once. The sample taken for sequencing was blood. These receptors were obtained from a woman in her 30s with Graves' hyperthyroidism.

This clonotype was seen ten or more times. V usage is TRBV29-1 and J usage is TRBJ2-1; D uncertain. CDR3 size: 16 residues. The germline gives CDR1 SQVTM, CDR2 ANQGSEA. V gave up 4 bases and J gave up 8 bases, with 24 bases separating them. DNA for the CDR3: TGCAGCGTTGTGTGGGGTCGTGCTAGTCGGTACGATGAGCAGTTCTTC. Translated: CSVVWGRASRYDEQFF.

This clonotype was seen many times. The chain has TRBV28 and TRBJ2-1; TRBD2 matches 9 bases. Germline loops: CDR1 MDHEN, CDR2 SYDVKM. Trimming removed 10 bases from V and 2 bases from J; junction bases left unmatched: 3. The CDR3 is made up of 13 amino acids. CDR3 sequence (DNA): TGTGCCACTTTAGCGGGAGCCTACAATGAGCAGTTCTTC. Its protein product is CATLAGAYNEQFF.

The chain uses TRBV29-1 and TRBJ1-4, with D maybe TRBD1 (6 bases). Trimming took off 6 bases at V and 7 bases at J, with 21 bases between the two ends. From germline, CDR1 is SQVTM and CDR2 ANQGSEA. The CDR3 sequence is 15 residues long. The CDR3 loop reads CSVEDGGRFGEKLFF. Here the CDR3 DNA reads TGCAGCGTAGAGGACGGGGGGCGTTTCGGTGAAAAACTGTTTTTT.

In its sample, this clonotype was seen many times. DNA for the CDR3: TGTGCCAGTACCCCGGGACAGGGAGTAGCGGGAGGGAGTCAAGAGACCCAGTACTTC. Protein product: CASTPGQGVAGGSQETQYF. This chain joins TRBV19 and TRBJ2-5, with 11 bases fitting TRBD2. Trimming removed 7 bases from V and 2 bases from J; junction bases left unmatched: 18. The CDR3 length is 19 residues. In germline, CDR1 is LNHDA, CDR2 SQIVND (reference sequence).

The rearrangement joins TRBV7-9 to TRBJ2-7; TRBD2 matches 7 bases. V shed 3 bases and J 3 bases; nucleotides not matched to a gene: 5. Germline assignment: CDR1 SEHNR and CDR2 FQNEAQ (reference sequence). CDR3 length: 14 residues. This CDR3 reads CASSLGREVYEQYF. DNA for the CDR3: TGTGCCAGCAGCTTGGGCCGGGAGGTCTACGAGCAGTACTTC.

This clonotype was observed at least ten times. The V and J genes are TRBV28 and TRBJ2-7; unclear D gene. Germline values: CDR1 MDHEN, CDR2 SYDVKM. This CDR3 is built from 10 residues. V lost 3 bases and J lost 5, with 2 bases in between. The CDR3 protein is CASSFNEQYF. The CDR3 nucleotides are TGTGCCAGCAGTTTCAACGAGCAGTACTTC.

The chain recombines TRBV20-1 with TRBJ2-7; 7 nucleotides line up with TRBD2. Germline CDR1 reads DFQATT; CDR2 reads SNEGSKA (reference sequence). Trimming removed 3 bases from V and 3 bases from J; junction bases left unmatched: 11. CDR3 size: 15 residues. The DNA of the CDR3 is TGCAGTGCTAGCGCTGCGGGAGTTGGAAACTACGAGCAGTACTTC. As protein: CSASAAGVGNYEQYF.

Ten or more counts support this clonotype. This chain uses TRBV20-1 with TRBJ1-1, with D perhaps matching TRBD1 (5 bases). The V end was cut by 5 bases, the J end by 10 bases, with 32 bases between. CDR1 is DFQATT, CDR2 SNEGSKA, per germline (reference sequence). The length of the CDR3 is 17 residues. CDR3 sequence (DNA): TGCAGTGCTCCAGCGGTCAACACTGGAACCTTGCCGCAGGGAGCTTTCTTT. This translates into CSAPAVNTGTLPQGAFF.

This clonotype was seen at least ten times. The chain joins TRBV4-1 to TRBJ2-7; 15 bases match TRBD2. Germline loops: CDR1 MGHRA, CDR2 YSYEKL. V lost 3 bases to trimming and J lost 6 bases; unmatched junction nucleotides: 0. The CDR3 runs to 14 residues. CDR3 protein: CASSQGLAGGEQYF. The CDR3 DNA reads TGCGCCAGCAGCCAGGGACTAGCGGGAGGCGAGCAGTACTTC.

This clonotype was observed at least ten times. This chain links TRBV7-2 with TRBJ1-3; 7 nucleotides align to TRBD1. Germline CDR1 reads SGHTA; CDR2 reads FQGNSA. CDR3 size: 15 residues. With 4 bases clipped from V and 4 bases from J, the junction kept 7 bases outside the gene matches. The CDR3 DNA is TGTGCCAGCAGCTGGCCTCCGGGACAGGGAAACACCATATATTTT. Translating it yields CASSWPPGQGNTIYF. Based on the CDR3 plus reference TRBV7-2 and TRBJ1-3, the full variable domain is GAGVSQSPSNKVTEKGKDVELRCDPISGHTALYWYRQSLGQGLEFLIYFQGNSAPDKSGLPSDRFSAERTGGSVSTLTIQRTQQEDSAVYLCASSWPPGQGNTIYFGEGSWLTVV.

This clonotype appeared many times. The rearrangement uses TRBV12-3 or TRBV12-4 and TRBJ2-2, with D possibly matching TRBD2 (6 bases). The CDR3 is 13 residues long. Trimming took 10 bases from V and 4 from J, leaving 13 bases between them. The CDR3: CAIRLTSTGELFF. CDR3 coding DNA: TGTGCCATCCGTCTGACTAGCACCGGGGAGCTGTTTTTT.

This chain connects TRBV29-1 to TRBJ1-4; TRBD1 is a possible D gene (6 bases). The V gene lost 6 bases and the J gene lost 8 bases, with 13 bases spanning the gap. Germline CDR1 reads SQVTM; CDR2 reads ANQGSEA. CDR3 size: 12 residues. The CDR3 nucleotides are TGCAGCGTCGGGACAAGTGGGGAAAAACTGTTTTTT. This codes for CSVGTSGEKLFF.

This clonotype was seen a handful of times. The V gene is TRBV3-2, the J gene TRBJ1-1; the D call TRBD1 from the table was never checked on the DNA. TRBV3-2 is a known pseudogene. This CDR3 is built from 12 residues. The CDR3 nucleotides are TGTGCCACCCCACAGGGTTCTGGTGAAGCTTTCTTT. Translating gives CATPQGSGEAFF.

Turning to this clonotype: This could be a read error, since a much larger clone is one nucleotide away. The V gene is TRBV28, the J gene TRBJ2-1, with 11 bases lining up with TRBD2. CDR1 is MDHEN, CDR2 SYDVKM, per germline. Losses at the gene ends were 8 bases for V and 4 bases for J; bases not matched to a gene: 7. This CDR3 spans 15 amino acids. CDR3 bases: TGTGCCAGCGGGACGACTAGCGGGACTTACAATGAGCAGTTCTTC. This encodes CASGTTSGTYNEQFF.

The rearrangement uses TRBV7-9 and TRBJ2-7; D tentatively fits TRBD1 or TRBD2 (5 bases each). The CDR3 spans 15 residues. V lost 8 bases to trimming and J lost 2 bases, with 19 bases between them. Per germline, CDR1 SEHNR and CDR2 FQNEAQ (reference sequence). The CDR3 is CASASPGTVPYEQYF. The CDR3 DNA reads as TGTGCCAGCGCGTCCCCCGGGACGGTGCCCTACGAGCAGTACTTC.

Of note for this clonotype: A much larger clonotype is one base distant, so this may be a read error. Here the CDR3 omits its conserved ending phenylalanine or tryptophan, so a read error is the likely source. The V gene is TRBV20-1, the J gene TRBJ2-7; D remains ambiguous. This CDR3 has 13 residues. Germline-derived CDR1 and CDR2 are DFQATT and SNEGSKA (reference sequence). Trimming left V 6 bases short and J 5 bases short, with 17 bases between. CDR3 in amino acids: CSAHFSWGNEQYI. The CDR3 bases are TGCAGTGCCCACTTCTCCTGGGGTAACGAGCAGTACATC.

In its sample, this clonotype was seen a few times. V gene TRBV19 combines with J gene TRBJ1-2; D unresolved. The CDR3 consists of 11 residues. Germline V CDR1 and CDR2: LNHDA, SQIVND (reference sequence). V dropped 5 bases and J dropped 6 bases, with 7 bases sitting between them. CDR3 nucleotides: TGTGCCAGTAGTGATGGTGATGGCTACACCTTC. Translation: CASSDGDGYTF. Drawing the rest from reference TRBV19 and TRBJ1-2, the complete variable domain is DGGITQSPKYLFRKEGQNVTLSCEQNLNHDAMYWYRQDPGQGLRLIYYSQIVNDFQKGDIAEGYSVSREKKESFPLTVTSAQKNPTAFYLCASSDGDGYTFGSGTRLTVV.

In its sample, this clonotype was seen a few times. The chain recombines TRBV6-2 or TRBV6-3 with TRBJ2-7; D might be TRBD2 (6 bases). The CDR3 has 15 residues. The germline V gene has CDR1 MNHEY and CDR2 SVGEGT. The germline V and J ends were trimmed by 4 bases and 3 bases, with 16 bases remaining between them. The CDR3 spells CASSSAYNSGYEQYF. CDR3 nucleotide sequence: TGTGCCAGCAGTTCCGCCTATAATAGCGGCTACGAGCAGTACTTC.

The rearrangement joins TRBV7-8 to TRBJ2-1; TRBD2 matches at 10 bases. The trim removed 2 bases at V and 5 bases at J, leaving 12 bases unmatched. The CDR3 contains 18 residues. CDR1 and CDR2 from the germline V gene are SGHVS and FQNEAQ. CDR3 sequence (DNA): TGTGCCAGCAGCTTAACTAGGGTAGCGGGAGGACTCAACAATGAGCAGTTCTTC. This translates into CASSLTRVAGGLNNEQFF.